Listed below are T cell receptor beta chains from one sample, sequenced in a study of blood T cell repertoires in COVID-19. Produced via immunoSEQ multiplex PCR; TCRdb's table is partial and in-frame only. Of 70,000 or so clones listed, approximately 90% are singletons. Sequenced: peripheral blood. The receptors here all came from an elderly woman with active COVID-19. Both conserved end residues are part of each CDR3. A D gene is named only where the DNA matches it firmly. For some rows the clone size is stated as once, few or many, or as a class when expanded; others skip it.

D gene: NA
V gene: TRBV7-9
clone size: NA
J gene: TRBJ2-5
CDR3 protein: CASSLRGHLKETQYF
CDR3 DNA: TGTGCCAGCAGCTTGCGGGGCCACTTAAAAGAGACCCAGTACTTC

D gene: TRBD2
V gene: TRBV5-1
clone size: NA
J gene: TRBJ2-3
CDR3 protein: CASYSGTRTDTQYF
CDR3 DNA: TGCGCCAGCTACAGCGGGACCCGCACAGATACGCAGTATTTT

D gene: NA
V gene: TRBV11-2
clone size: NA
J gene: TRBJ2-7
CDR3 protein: CASSLVSPLEYEQYF
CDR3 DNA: TGTGCCAGCAGCTTAGTATCTCCTTTGGAGTACGAGCAGTACTTC

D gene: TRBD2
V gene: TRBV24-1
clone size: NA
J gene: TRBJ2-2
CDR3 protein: CATSGRLAAGELFF
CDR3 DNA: TGTGCCACCAGTGGCCGACTAGCGGCCGGGGAGCTGTTTTTT

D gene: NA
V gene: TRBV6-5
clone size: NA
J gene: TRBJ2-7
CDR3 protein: CASRGGSYEQYF
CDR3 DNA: TGTGCCAGCAGAGGAGGATCCTACGAGCAGTACTTC

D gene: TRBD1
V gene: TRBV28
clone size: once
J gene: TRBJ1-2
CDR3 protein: CASSPPGQGANYGYTF
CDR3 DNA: TGTGCCAGCAGTCCTCCGGGACAGGGGGCCAACTATGGCTACACCTTC

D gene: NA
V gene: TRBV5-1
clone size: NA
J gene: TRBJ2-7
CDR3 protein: CASSLGQSYEQYF
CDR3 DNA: TGCGCCAGCAGCCTCGGACAGTCCTACGAGCAGTACTTC

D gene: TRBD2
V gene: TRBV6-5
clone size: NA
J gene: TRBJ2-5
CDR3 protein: CASTRQPSGQETQYF
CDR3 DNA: TGTGCCAGCACCCGGCAGCCTAGCGGGCAAGAGACCCAGTACTTC

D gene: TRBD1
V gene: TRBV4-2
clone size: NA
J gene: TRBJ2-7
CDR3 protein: CASSPTGGWYEQYF
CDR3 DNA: TGTGCCAGCAGCCCGACAGGGGGCTGGTACGAGCAGTACTTC

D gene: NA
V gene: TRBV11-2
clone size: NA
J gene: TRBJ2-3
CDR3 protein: CASSRIRGRFTDTQYF
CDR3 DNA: TGTGCCAGCAGCCGGATCCGAGGTCGGTTCACAGATACGCAGTATTTT

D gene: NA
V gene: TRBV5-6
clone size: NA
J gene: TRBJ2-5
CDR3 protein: CASSLVSGETQYF
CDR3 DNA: TGTGCCAGCAGCTTGGTTTCGGGAGAGACCCAGTACTTC

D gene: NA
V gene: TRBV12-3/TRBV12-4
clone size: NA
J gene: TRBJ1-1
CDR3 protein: CASSLQGPTEAFF
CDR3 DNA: TGTGCCAGCAGTTTACAGGGGCCTACTGAAGCTTTCTTT

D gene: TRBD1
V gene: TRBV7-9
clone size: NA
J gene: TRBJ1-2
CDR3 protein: CASSLGVGGDYGYTF
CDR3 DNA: TGTGCCAGCAGCTTAGGTGTAGGGGGCGACTATGGCTACACCTTC

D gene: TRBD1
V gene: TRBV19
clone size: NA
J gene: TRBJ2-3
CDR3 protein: CASSIGDRDTQYF
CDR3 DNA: TGTGCCAGTAGTATTGGGGACAGAGATACGCAGTATTTT

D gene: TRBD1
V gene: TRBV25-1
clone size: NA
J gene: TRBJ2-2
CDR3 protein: CASSVRTGGNGELFF
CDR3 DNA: TGTGCCAGCAGTGTCCGGACAGGGGGGAACGGGGAGCTGTTTTTT

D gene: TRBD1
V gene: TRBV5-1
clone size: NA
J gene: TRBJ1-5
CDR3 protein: CASSLGTGENQPQHF
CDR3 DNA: TGCGCCAGCAGCTTGGGGACAGGGGAAAATCAGCCCCAGCATTTT

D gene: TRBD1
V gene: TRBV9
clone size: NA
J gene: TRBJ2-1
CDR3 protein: CASSVPTGGTEQFF
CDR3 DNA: TGTGCCAGCAGCGTTCCGACAGGGGGCACTGAGCAGTTCTTC

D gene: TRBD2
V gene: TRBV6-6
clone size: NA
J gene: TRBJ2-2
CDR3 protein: CASRGLAGGNTGELFF
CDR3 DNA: TGTGCCAGCAGAGGACTAGCGGGAGGGAACACCGGGGAGCTGTTTTTT

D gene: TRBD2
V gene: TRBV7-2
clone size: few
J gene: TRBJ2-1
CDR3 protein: CASSLDTSGSRGSYNEQFF
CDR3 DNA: TGTGCCAGCAGCTTAGATACTAGCGGGAGTAGAGGGTCCTACAATGAGCAGTTCTTC

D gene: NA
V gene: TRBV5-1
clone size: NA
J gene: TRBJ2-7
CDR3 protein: CASSLARSGGSYEQYF
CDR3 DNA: TGCGCCAGCAGCTTGGCAAGGAGCGGAGGGTCCTACGAGCAGTACTTC

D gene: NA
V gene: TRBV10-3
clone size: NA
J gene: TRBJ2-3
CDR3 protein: CATLENNLQYF
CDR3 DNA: TGTGCCACCTTAGAGAATAACTTGCAGTATTTT

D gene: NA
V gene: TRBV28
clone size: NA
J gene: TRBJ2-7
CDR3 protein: CASSFISSSGLYEQYF
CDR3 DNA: TGTGCCAGCAGTTTTATTTCGTCCAGCGGGCTCTACGAGCAGTACTTC

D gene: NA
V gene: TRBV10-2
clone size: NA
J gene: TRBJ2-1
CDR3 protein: CASSESVSYNEQFF
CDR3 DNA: TGCGCCAGCAGTGAGTCGGTCAGCTACAATGAGCAGTTCTTC

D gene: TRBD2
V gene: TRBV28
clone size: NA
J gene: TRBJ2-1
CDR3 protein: CASSPTSGSRYEQFF
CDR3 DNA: TGTGCCAGCAGCCCGACTAGCGGGAGTAGGTATGAGCAGTTCTTC

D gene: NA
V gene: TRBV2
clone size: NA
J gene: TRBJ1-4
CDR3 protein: CAGQISRNNEKLFF
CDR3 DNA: TGTGCCGGTCAGATATCCCGTAATAATGAAAAACTGTTTTTT

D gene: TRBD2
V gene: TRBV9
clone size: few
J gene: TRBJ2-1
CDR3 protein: CASARELSYNEQFF
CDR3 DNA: TGTGCCAGTGCGCGGGAGTTGAGTTACAATGAGCAGTTCTTC

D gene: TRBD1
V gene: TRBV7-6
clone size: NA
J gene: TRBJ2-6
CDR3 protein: CASSLRGPGANVLTF
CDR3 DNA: TGTGCCAGCAGCTTGAGGGGGCCCGGGGCCAACGTCCTGACTTTC

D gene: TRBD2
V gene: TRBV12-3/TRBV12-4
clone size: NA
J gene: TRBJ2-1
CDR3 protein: CASSLIAGGPIFF
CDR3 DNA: TGTGCCAGCAGTTTAATAGCGGGAGGGCCAATATTCTTC

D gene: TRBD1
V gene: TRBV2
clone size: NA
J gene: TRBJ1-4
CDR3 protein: CASSDQGAANEKLFF
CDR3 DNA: TGTGCCAGCAGTGACCAGGGGGCCGCTAATGAAAAACTGTTTTTT

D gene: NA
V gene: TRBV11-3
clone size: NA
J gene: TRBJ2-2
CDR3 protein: CASSSGGDLNTGELFF
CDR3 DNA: TGTGCCAGCAGTTCCGGCGGGGACTTGAACACCGGGGAGCTGTTTTTT

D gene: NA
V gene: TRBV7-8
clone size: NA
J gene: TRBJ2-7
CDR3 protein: CASSLVFSGFYEQYF
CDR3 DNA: TGTGCTAGCAGCTTAGTTTTTAGCGGATTCTACGAGCAGTACTTC

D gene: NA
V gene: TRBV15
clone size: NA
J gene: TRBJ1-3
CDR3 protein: CATSRTVSGNTIYF
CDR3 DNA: TGTGCCACCAGCCGGACAGTCTCTGGAAACACCATATATTTT

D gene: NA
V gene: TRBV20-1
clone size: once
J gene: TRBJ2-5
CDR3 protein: CSAMRETQYF
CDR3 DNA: TGCAGTGCTATGAGAGAGACCCAGTACTTC

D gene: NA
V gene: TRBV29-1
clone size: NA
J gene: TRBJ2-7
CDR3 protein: CSVEDRAGRGEFSYEQYF
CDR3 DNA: TGCAGCGTTGAAGATCGGGCAGGACGGGGAGAGTTTTCCTACGAGCAGTACTTC

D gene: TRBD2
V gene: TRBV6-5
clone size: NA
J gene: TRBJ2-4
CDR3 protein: CASTSPGGIGIQYF
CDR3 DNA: TGTGCCAGCACCTCGCCGGGAGGGATAGGGATTCAGTACTTC

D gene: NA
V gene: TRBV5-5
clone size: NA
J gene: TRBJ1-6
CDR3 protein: CASSPPRGNFNSPLHF
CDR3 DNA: TGTGCCAGCAGCCCGCCGAGAGGGAATTTTAATTCACCCCTCCACTTT

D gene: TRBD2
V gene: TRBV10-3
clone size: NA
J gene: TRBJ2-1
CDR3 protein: CAIRPTSGSSYNEQFF
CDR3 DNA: TGTGCCATCAGACCTACTAGCGGGAGTAGCTACAATGAGCAGTTCTTC

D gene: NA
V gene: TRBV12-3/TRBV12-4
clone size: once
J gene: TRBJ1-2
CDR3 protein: CASSLEYYGYTF
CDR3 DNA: TGTGCCAGCAGCCTGGAGTACTATGGCTACACCTTC

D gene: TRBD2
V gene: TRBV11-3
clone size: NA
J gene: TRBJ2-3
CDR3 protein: CASSPGTSGAWGTDTQYF
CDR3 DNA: TGTGCCAGCAGCCCCGGGACTAGCGGAGCATGGGGCACAGATACGCAGTATTTT

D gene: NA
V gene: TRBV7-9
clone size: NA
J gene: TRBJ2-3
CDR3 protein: CASSLVGDKWDTQYF
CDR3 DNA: TGTGCCAGCAGCTTAGTGGGTGACAAGTGGGATACGCAGTATTTT

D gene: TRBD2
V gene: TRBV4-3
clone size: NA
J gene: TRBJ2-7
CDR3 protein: CASSQLAGDHEQYF
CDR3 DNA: TGCGCCAGCAGCCAATTAGCGGGAGACCACGAGCAGTACTTC

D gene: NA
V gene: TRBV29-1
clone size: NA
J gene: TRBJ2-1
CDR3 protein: CSVDLSPGGGNNEQFF
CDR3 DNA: TGCAGCGTTGATTTGTCCCCGGGTGGGGGGAACAATGAGCAGTTCTTC

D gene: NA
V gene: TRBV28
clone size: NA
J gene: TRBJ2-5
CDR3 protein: CASSLYGRAETQYF
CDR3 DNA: TGTGCCAGCAGTTTATATGGCAGGGCAGAGACCCAGTACTTC

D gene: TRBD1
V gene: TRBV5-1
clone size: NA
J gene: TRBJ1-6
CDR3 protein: CASSLVDRAILHF
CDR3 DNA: TGCGCCAGCAGCTTGGTGGACAGGGCCATACTCCACTTT

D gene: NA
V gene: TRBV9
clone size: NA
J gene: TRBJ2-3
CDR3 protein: CASSSRTDSTDTQYF
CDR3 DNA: TGTGCCAGCAGCTCGAGGACAGACAGCACAGATACGCAGTATTTT

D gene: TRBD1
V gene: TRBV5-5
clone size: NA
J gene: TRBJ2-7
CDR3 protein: CASSYGTGVGQYF
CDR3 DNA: TGTGCCAGCAGCTACGGAACAGGGGTAGGGCAGTACTTC

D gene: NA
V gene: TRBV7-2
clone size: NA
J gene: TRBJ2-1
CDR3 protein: CASSLGITGGSQFF
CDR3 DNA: TGTGCCAGCAGCTTAGGGATAACAGGTGGGTCGCAGTTCTTC

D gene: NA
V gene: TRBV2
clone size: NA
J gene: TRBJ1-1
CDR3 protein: CASSRDQGSYTEAFF
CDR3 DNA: TGTGCCAGCAGTAGAGACCAGGGGTCTTACACTGAAGCTTTCTTT

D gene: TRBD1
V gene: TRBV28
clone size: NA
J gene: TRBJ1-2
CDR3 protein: CASSTTGGAIYGYTF
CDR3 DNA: TGTGCCAGCAGTACCACAGGGGGCGCAATATATGGCTACACCTTC

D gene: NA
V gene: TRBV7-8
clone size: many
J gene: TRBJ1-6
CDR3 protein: CASSFLARVRNSPLHF
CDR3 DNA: TGTGCCAGCAGCTTTTTGGCGAGGGTGAGAAATTCACCCCTCCACTTT

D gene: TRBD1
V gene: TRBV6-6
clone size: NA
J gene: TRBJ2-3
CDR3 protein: CASSRGQSLTDTQYF
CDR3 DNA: TGTGCCAGCAGTAGGGGACAGTCTCTCACAGATACGCAGTATTTT

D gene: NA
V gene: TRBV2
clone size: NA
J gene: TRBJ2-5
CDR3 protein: CASGEEGMETQYF
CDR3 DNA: TGTGCCAGTGGGGAGGAGGGTATGGAGACCCAGTACTTC

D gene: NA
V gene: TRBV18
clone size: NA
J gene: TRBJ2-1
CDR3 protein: CASSSVAESSYNEQFF
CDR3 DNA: TGTGCCAGCTCGTCGGTAGCGGAGAGCTCCTACAATGAGCAGTTCTTC

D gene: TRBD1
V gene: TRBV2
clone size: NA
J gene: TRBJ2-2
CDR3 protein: CASSRDRNTGELFF
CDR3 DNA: TGTGCCAGCAGTAGGGACAGAAACACCGGGGAGCTGTTTTTT